This entry lists 16 T cell receptor beta chains sequenced from one sample in a study of identical twins. Using its own MiXCR run on the 5' RACE reads, TCRdb lists one record per CDR3 protein. The sample holds some 570,000 distinct CDR3 sequences, about 20% seen once. The same sample was also studied in work on yellow fever vaccine responses in identical twins.

The specimen sequenced was CD4+ T cells sorted from blood. Every receptor here comes from a woman between 18 and 30 years old in good health.

The chain uses TRBV29-1 and TRBJ2-1, with 10 nucleotides matching TRBD1. V shed 6 bases, J shed 1 base, and the junction held 18 bases outside the gene matches. CDR1 is SQVTM, CDR2 ANQGSEA, per germline. This CDR3 comprises 19 residues. CDR3 sequence reads: CSVRPWGTGDIGSYNEQFF. For the CDR3, the DNA is TGCAGCGTCCGACCCTGGGGGACAGGGGACATAGGGTCCTACAATGAGCAGTTCTTC.

The chain links TRBV7-9 to TRBJ2-7, with 7 positions matching TRBD2. The V gene's germline CDR1 is SEHNR and CDR2 FQNEAQ (reference sequence). V trimming: 8 bases; J trimming: 3 bases; junction bases outside the gene matches: 4. The CDR3 is 12 amino acids. The CDR3 loop reads CASARDYYEQYF. As DNA, the CDR3 is TGTGCCAGCGCACGGGACTACTACGAGCAGTACTTC.

This clonotype was recorded a few times. V gene TRBV20-1 combines with J gene TRBJ2-1; 10 bases align to TRBD2. The germline gives CDR1 DFQATT, CDR2 SNEGSKA (reference sequence). The CDR3 is 15 residues long. V shed 4 bases, J shed 2 bases, and the junction held 5 bases outside the gene matches. CDR3 in amino acids: CSAITGTSAYNEQFF. DNA for the CDR3: TGCAGTGCTATCACCGGGACTAGCGCCTACAATGAGCAGTTCTTC.

This clonotype came up a few times. V usage is TRBV5-1 and J usage is TRBJ2-1; 10 positions agree with TRBD2. The CDR3 covers 15 residues. The ends lost 5 bases at V and 2 bases at J; junction bases unmatched: 4. Germline CDR1 SGHRS, CDR2 YFSETQ. DNA for the CDR3: TGCGCCAGCAGGGCTAGCGGGAGTGCCTACAATGAGCAGTTCTTC. Amino acid sequence: CASRASGSAYNEQFF.

The chain has TRBV5-8 and TRBJ2-4, with D perhaps matching TRBD1 or TRBD2 (5 bases each). With 3 bases removed from V and 0 bases from J, the gap between germline ends came to 10 bases. Per the germline V gene, CDR1 is SGHTS and CDR2 is YDEGEE. The CDR3 loop spans 15 amino acids. The CDR3 loop reads CASSYSGTAKNIQYF. For the CDR3, the DNA is TGTGCCAGCAGCTATTCCGGGACAGCCAAAAACATTCAGTACTTC.

The chain combines TRBV10-3 with TRBJ1-1; 8 nucleotides match TRBD1. After removal of 7 bases from V and 1 base from J, the junction contained 8 bases not matched to a gene. Germline V gene lookup returns CDR1 ENHRY and CDR2 SYGVKD. The CDR3 consists of 15 residues. The CDR3 is CAIKRTTGANTEAFF. The CDR3 DNA reads as TGTGCCATCAAAAGGACGACAGGGGCGAACACTGAAGCTTTCTTT.

The rearrangement joins TRBV18 to TRBJ2-1; possibly TRBD2 for D (5 bases). Germline V gene data show CDR1 as KGHSH and CDR2 as LQKENI. The CDR3 extends over 13 amino acids. V was trimmed by 8 bases and J by 8 bases, leaving 16 bases between them. The chain's CDR3 is CASTIIEGDEQFF. Here the CDR3 DNA reads TGTGCCAGCACGATCATAGAGGGAGATGAGCAGTTCTTC.

The chain carries TRBV10-2 and TRBJ1-1, with D maybe TRBD1 (6 bases). CDR3 length: 15 residues. The V gene lost 4 bases and the J gene lost 0 bases, with 12 bases spanning the gap. Germline loops: CDR1 WSHSY, CDR2 SAAADI. This CDR3 is CASSVIRGLNTEAFF. CDR3 nucleotides: TGCGCCAGCAGTGTAATTAGGGGGTTGAACACTGAAGCTTTCTTT.

This clonotype occurred a few times. The chain employs TRBV2 and TRBJ2-2; unclear D gene. Germline loops: CDR1 SNHLY, CDR2 FYNNEI. This CDR3 region has 14 residues. Trimming removed 7 bases from V and 0 bases from J, with 9 bases in between. The CDR3 sequence is CASTRASNTGELFF. The CDR3 nucleotides are TGTGCCAGCACACGGGCCTCGAACACCGGGGAGCTGTTTTTT.

This clonotype was recorded at least ten times. The gene calls are TRBV12-3 or TRBV12-4 and TRBJ2-3; 9 bases align to TRBD2. The V segment lost 5 bases and the J segment 0 bases; nucleotides outside the gene matches: 0. The CDR3 is made up of 14 amino acids. The DNA for the CDR3 is TGTGCCAGCAGTACTAGCGGGAGCACAGATACGCAGTATTTT. Protein sequence: CASSTSGSTDTQYF.

This clonotype was counted many times. The J gene is TRBJ2-3, the V gene TRBV7-9, with 7 positions matching TRBD2. Trimming cost V 1 base and J 10 bases; bases outside gene matches: 2. The CDR3 has 12 residues. Per germline, CDR1 SEHNR and CDR2 FQNEAQ (reference sequence). The CDR3 DNA reads as TGTGCCAGCAGCTTAGAGGCGGGGGCGCAGTATTTT. Residues: CASSLEAGAQYF.

The chain has TRBV20-1 and TRBJ2-5; 12 bases align to TRBD2. The CDR3 is made up of 16 amino acids. CDR1 and CDR2 from the germline V gene are DFQATT and SNEGSKA (reference sequence). V was pared by 1 base and J by 4 bases, with 7 bases of the junction left unmatched. The CDR3 is CSARVATSGRGETQYF. CDR3 DNA sequence: TGCAGTGCTAGAGTCGCGACTAGCGGGAGAGGAGAGACCCAGTACTTC.

This sequence joins TRBV11-2 and TRBJ2-7, with D unresolved. CDR1 and CDR2 from the germline V gene are SGHAT and FQNNGV. Trimming shortened V by 0 bases and J by 3 bases, and 9 bases separated the two germline ends. The CDR3 totals 14 residues. The CDR3 sequence is CASSLDLEFYEQYV. For the CDR3, the DNA is TGTGCCAGCAGCTTAGATCTGGAGTTCTACGAGCAGTACGTC.

Written as DNA, the CDR3 is TGTGCCAGCAGCCCGCTCACCGGGGGGAACAGCTACACCTTC. The encoded protein is CASSPLTGGNSYTF. V and J are TRBV5-6 and TRBJ1-2; possibly TRBD1 for D (5 bases). V lost 4 bases, J lost 9 bases, and 19 bases lay in between. CDR1 and CDR2 (germline): SGHDT, YYEEEE. The CDR3 spans 14 residues.

The V and J genes are TRBV4-1 and TRBJ2-1; 8 bases are a match to TRBD2. CDR1 MGHRA and CDR2 YSYEKL come from the germline V gene. The CDR3 contains 16 residues. V trimming: 1 base; J trimming: 2 bases; junction bases outside the gene matches: 4. In nucleotides, the CDR3 is TGCGCCAGCAGCCAAGTGGCAGCGGGGGCCTACAATGAGCAGTTCTTC. It translates to CASSQVAAGAYNEQFF.

This clonotype came up a few times. The CDR3 loop reads CASSQDLSEGANVLTF. Here the CDR3 DNA reads TGCGCCAGCAGCCAAGATCTATCGGAAGGGGCCAACGTCCTGACTTTC. The chain joins TRBV4-1 to TRBJ2-6; D remains unclear. Germline CDR1 is MGHRA and CDR2 is YSYEKL. With 0 bases removed from V and 4 bases from J, the gap between germline ends came to 10 bases. This CDR3 contains 16 residues.